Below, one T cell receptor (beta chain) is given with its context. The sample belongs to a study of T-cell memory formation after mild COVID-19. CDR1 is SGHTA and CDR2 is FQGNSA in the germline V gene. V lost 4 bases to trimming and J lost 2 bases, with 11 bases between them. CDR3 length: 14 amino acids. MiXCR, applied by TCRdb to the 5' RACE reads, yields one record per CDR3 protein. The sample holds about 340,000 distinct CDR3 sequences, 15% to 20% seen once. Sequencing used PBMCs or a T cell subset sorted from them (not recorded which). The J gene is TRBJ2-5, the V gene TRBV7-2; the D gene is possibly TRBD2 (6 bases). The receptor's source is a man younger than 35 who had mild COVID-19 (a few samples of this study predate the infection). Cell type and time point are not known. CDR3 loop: CASSSSGTQETQYF. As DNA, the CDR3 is TGTGCCAGCAGCTCATCCGGGACTCAAGAGACCCAGTACTTC.